Following are 7 T cell receptor beta chains from one sample sequenced in a study of T cells in Graves' hyperthyroidism and ophthalmopathy. The TCR beta CDR3 regions underwent amplification using RNA transcripts as the source. An initial round of RT-PCR targeting the TCR CDR3 relied on the HTBI primer set. TCRdb independently ran MiXCR on the multiplex PCR reads; one entry per CDR3 protein. Among 400,000 to 550,000 distinct CDR3 sequences, approximately 15% were seen once, and the ten largest hold around 17%. The sample taken for sequencing was blood. All receptors come from a woman between 18 and 29 years old with Graves' hyperthyroidism.

The V gene is TRBV12-3 or TRBV12-4, the J gene TRBJ1-1; maybe TRBD1 (5 bases). Trimming took off 5 bases at V and 0 bases at J, with 13 bases between the two ends. CDR3 length equals 15 residues. As DNA, the CDR3 is TGTGCCAGCAGTACCCATAGCAGGGTGAACACTGAAGCTTTCTTT. Protein sequence: CASSTHSRVNTEAFF.

The rearrangement joins TRBV20-1 to TRBJ1-4; possible D gene TRBD1, 5 bases. Trimming stripped 3 bases from V and 8 bases from J, with 19 bases between. Germline V CDR1 and CDR2: DFQATT, SNEGSKA (reference sequence). This CDR3 comprises 15 residues. CDR3 nucleotides: TGCAGTGCTAGCGTCGGGGGGACCTCACTCGAAAAACTGTTTTTT. Residues: CSASVGGTSLEKLFF.

The rearrangement uses TRBV20-1 and TRBJ1-4, with 7 bases lining up with TRBD1. CDR3 length: 18 amino acids. CDR1 and CDR2 (germline): DFQATT, SNEGSKA (reference sequence). The V gene end was trimmed by 0 bases and the J gene end by 6 bases; junction bases not matched to a gene: 16. The CDR3 region is CSARESAQGVWGYEKLFF. CDR3 coding DNA: TGCAGTGCTAGAGAATCAGCGCAGGGGGTATGGGGATATGAAAAACTGTTTTTT.

This clonotype was seen at least ten times. A junction end diverges from the germline sequence, so it may reflect a read error. CDR3 sequence: CASSGADQETQYF. CDR3 sequence (DNA): TGCGCCAGTAGTGGGGCGGACCAAGAGACCCAGTACTTC. V gene TRBV10-2 combines with J gene TRBJ2-5, with D possibly TRBD1 on 5 matching bases. The CDR3 runs 13 residues. CDR1 is WSHSY and CDR2 is SAAADI in the germline V gene.

This clonotype has a count of ten or more. The chain is built from TRBV12-3 or TRBV12-4 and TRBJ1-1; D is unclear. V was clipped by 6 bases and J by 5 bases, with 13 bases between them. The CDR3 runs 13 residues. CDR3 DNA: TGTGCCAGCAGCCCCCGTTTGGGAACTGAAGCTTTCTTT. It specifies CASSPRLGTEAFF.

In its sample, this clonotype was seen many times. The chain has TRBV5-1 and TRBJ1-4; 8 bases map to TRBD1. Germline CDR1 is SGHRS and CDR2 is YFSETQ. The CDR3 consists of 16 residues. V lost 4 bases to trimming and J lost 0 bases; unmatched junction nucleotides: 5. CDR3 region: CASSPQGATTNEKLFF. CDR3 in DNA: TGCGCCAGCAGCCCTCAGGGGGCAACAACTAATGAAAAACTGTTTTTT.

This clonotype was found many times. The rearrangement links TRBV12-3 or TRBV12-4 to TRBJ2-1; tentative D call: TRBD2 (6 bases). The CDR3 covers 13 residues. Trimming took off 10 bases at V and 2 bases at J, with 12 bases between the two ends. CDR3 amino acids: CAIGTPPYNEQFF. CDR3 sequence (DNA): TGTGCCATCGGGACTCCGCCCTACAATGAGCAGTTCTTC.